The T cell receptor beta chain under discussion was sequenced for a study of blood T cell repertoires in COVID-19. Study-wide context: Some COVID-19 samples were acute and others convalescent; all came from the United States, Italy and Spain.

V lost 0 bases and J 5 bases, leaving 8 bases between the germline ends. This CDR3 is built from 14 residues. Germline assignment: CDR1 SGHTA and CDR2 FQGNSA. Generated by immunoSEQ multiplex PCR, the TCRdb table keeps only in-frame clones and is missing some. The sample carries roughly 330,000 clones, about 90% recorded once. Participants spanned ages about 18 to 100 years and resided in fewer than 30 US areas. Each participant's cohort was designated according to participant-reported clinical history. The rearrangement joins TRBV7-2 to TRBJ2-1; possibly TRBD2 for D (5 bases). Material: PBMCs or T cells enriched from blood (not recorded which). This clonotype was sampled from a woman under 40 who had recovered from COVID-19. The CDR3 sequence is CASSLAGLNNEQFF. The CDR3 nucleotides are TGTGCCAGCAGCTTAGCCGGACTGAACAATGAGCAGTTCTTC.